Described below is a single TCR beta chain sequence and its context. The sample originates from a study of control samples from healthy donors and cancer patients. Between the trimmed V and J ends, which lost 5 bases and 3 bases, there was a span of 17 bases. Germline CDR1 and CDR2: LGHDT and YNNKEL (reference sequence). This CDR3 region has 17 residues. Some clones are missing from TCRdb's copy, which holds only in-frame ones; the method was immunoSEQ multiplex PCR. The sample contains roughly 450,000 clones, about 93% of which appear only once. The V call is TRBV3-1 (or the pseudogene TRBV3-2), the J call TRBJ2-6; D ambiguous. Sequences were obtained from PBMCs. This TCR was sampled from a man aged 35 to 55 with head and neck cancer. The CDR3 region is CASSGTDGYGGANVLTF. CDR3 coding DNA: TGTGCCAGCAGCGGAACCGACGGCTACGGTGGGGCCAACGTCCTGACTTTC.